Below, 24 T cell receptor beta chains from the same sample are listed, as sequenced in a study of OX40 agonist ivuxolimab in advanced cancers. The data were produced by immunoSEQ multiplex PCR, yet TCRdb's version contains in-frame clones alone and is incomplete. The table records roughly 45,000 clones, 88% of them present only once. The input for sequencing was CD4+ or CD8+ T cells sorted from blood, taken in a trial of the OX40 agonist ivuxolimab. Receptors originate from an adult with an advanced solid tumor such as melanoma, head and neck, liver or kidney cancer.

J is TRBJ2-3 and V is TRBV27; 13 bases match TRBD2. Germline V gene sequence: CDR1 MNHEY, CDR2 SMNVEV (reference sequence). The CDR3 is 18 residues long. Trimming at V came to 5 bases and at J to 1 base, leaving 9 bases not matched to a gene. Written as DNA, the CDR3 is TGTGCCAGCAGTCCAACCCGACTAGCGGGAGGTGGCACAGATACGCAGTATTTT. This encodes CASSPTRLAGGGTDTQYF.

The chain joins TRBV2 to TRBJ2-1, with 7 positions matching TRBD1. Germline trimming cut 7 bases from V and 9 bases from J; bases unmatched to any gene: 9. There are 13 residues in the CDR3. Germline-derived CDR1 and CDR2 are SNHLY and FYNNEI. The CDR3 region has the DNA TGTGCCAGCAACTGGCTAGGGGGCGGTGAGCAGTTCTTC. Its translation: CASNWLGGGEQFF.

The chain has TRBV2 and TRBJ2-1, with D hard to call. The germline gives CDR1 SNHLY, CDR2 FYNNEI. Trimming took 3 bases from V and 1 from J, leaving 4 bases between them. The CDR3 length is 13 residues. CDR3 protein: CASSEGSYNEQFF. DNA for the CDR3: TGTGCCAGCAGTGAGGGGTCCTACAATGAGCAGTTCTTC.

This chain uses TRBV6-6 with TRBJ2-7, with TRBD1 matching 8 bases. The V segment lost 10 bases and the J segment 2 bases; nucleotides outside the gene matches: 10. Germline CDR1 is MNHNY and CDR2 is SVGAGI (reference sequence). The CDR3 spans 14 residues. The CDR3 protein is CATRSSDRAYEQYF. The CDR3 nucleotides read TGTGCCACCAGAAGTTCGGACAGGGCCTACGAGCAGTACTTC.

V gene TRBV7-2 combines with J gene TRBJ2-7; TRBD1 aligns across 8 bases. V lost 6 bases and J lost 3; bases outside the gene matches: 10. Germline V gene sequence: CDR1 SGHTA, CDR2 FQGNSA. The CDR3 extends over 15 amino acids. The CDR3 DNA reads TGTGCCAGCAGTCCCCGGGACAGGAGAGTCTACGAGCAGTACTTC. Translated, it gives CASSPRDRRVYEQYF.

The rearrangement links TRBV7-2 to TRBJ2-3; tentatively, D is TRBD2 (5 bases). CDR1 and CDR2 (germline): SGHTA, FQGNSA. The CDR3 loop spans 15 amino acids. Between the trimmed V and J ends, which lost 1 base and 3 bases, there was a span of 11 bases. The CDR3 bases are TGTGCCAGCAGCTTAGACGTAGGGAGAACAGATACGCAGTATTTT. This encodes CASSLDVGRTDTQYF.

The gene calls are TRBV7-9 and TRBJ2-3; 8 bases are a match to TRBD2. Losses at the gene ends were 1 base for V and 2 bases for J; bases not matched to a gene: 2. Germline-derived CDR1 and CDR2 are SEHNR and FQNEAQ (reference sequence). This CDR3 spans 15 amino acids. This CDR3 is CASSLGGGFTDTQYF. CDR3 sequence (DNA): TGTGCCAGCAGCTTAGGCGGGGGGTTCACAGATACGCAGTATTTT.

This chain uses TRBV5-1 with TRBJ1-2; unclear D gene. The CDR3 length is 14 residues. Between the trimmed V and J ends, which lost 4 bases and 3 bases, there was a span of 13 bases. Germline values: CDR1 SGHRS, CDR2 YFSETQ. CDR3 bases: TGCGCCAGCAGCGAACGTTCGGGTGACTATGGCTACACCTTC. Protein sequence: CASSERSGDYGYTF.

The CDR3: CASIQGLQPYEQYF. For the CDR3, the DNA is TGTGCCAGCATTCAGGGACTTCAACCCTACGAGCAGTACTTC. The chain carries TRBV2 and TRBJ2-7, with D possibly matching TRBD2 (6 bases). With 7 bases removed from V and 2 bases from J, the gap between germline ends came to 15 bases. This CDR3 has 14 amino acids. The germline V gene has CDR1 SNHLY and CDR2 FYNNEI.

The chain joins TRBV4-2 to TRBJ1-2; 9 bases match TRBD1. Germline trimming cut 0 bases from V and 12 bases from J; bases unmatched to any gene: 8. The CDR3 runs 14 residues. Germline assignment: CDR1 LGHNA and CDR2 YNFKEQ. Here the CDR3 reads CASSQEAGQGYNTF. CDR3 nucleotides: TGTGCCAGCAGCCAAGAGGCGGGACAGGGTTATAACACCTTC.

V and J are TRBV6-5 and TRBJ1-2, with 10 bases identical to TRBD1. This CDR3 region has 12 residues. With V trimmed by 4 bases and J by 10 bases, 3 bases remained unmatched. Germline V CDR1 and CDR2: MNHEY, SVGAGI. The CDR3 sequence: CASSWDRGLYTF. The DNA of the CDR3 is TGTGCCAGCAGTTGGGACAGGGGCCTCTACACCTTC.

V and J are TRBV5-1 and TRBJ2-3; the match to TRBD2 covers 10 bases. Germline V lookup: CDR1 SGHRS, CDR2 YFSETQ. This CDR3 has 16 amino acids. The junction had 4 bases not matched to a gene; V was cut back by 3 bases and J by 0 bases. The CDR3 DNA reads TGCGCCAGCAGCTCGGGGGGACTAGCGAGCACAGATACGCAGTATTTT. This encodes CASSSGGLASTDTQYF.

This clone was seen only a few times. The chain uses TRBV7-2 and TRBJ2-7; D is uncertain. Trimming pared 6 bases from V and 5 bases from J, leaving 11 bases between. The CDR3 extends over 12 amino acids. Germline CDR1 and CDR2: SGHTA and FQGNSA. The CDR3: CASREYINEQYF. CDR3 DNA sequence: TGTGCCAGCAGGGAGTACATCAACGAGCAGTACTTC.

A few counts support this clone. The V call is TRBV19, the J call TRBJ2-7; D gene unclear. The CDR3 loop spans 12 amino acids. Germline CDR1 and CDR2: LNHDA and SQIVND (reference sequence). With 5 bases removed from V and 6 bases from J, the gap between germline ends came to 11 bases. CDR3 region: CASSLRPGEQYF. The CDR3 DNA reads as TGTGCCAGTAGTCTCAGACCAGGCGAGCAGTACTTC.

This clone was seen only once. The chain employs TRBV7-2 and TRBJ2-7; D gene ambiguous. Germline V CDR1 and CDR2: SGHTA, FQGNSA. With 0 bases removed from V and 0 bases from J, the gap between germline ends came to 12 bases. The CDR3 covers 16 residues. The CDR3 bases are TGTGCCAGCAGCTTAGCGGGGTCGGTCCCCTCCTACGAGCAGTACTTC. It specifies CASSLAGSVPSYEQYF.

The chain is built from TRBV18 and TRBJ2-3, with TRBD2 matching over 12 bases. Germline assignment: CDR1 KGHSH and CDR2 LQKENI. There are 20 residues in the CDR3. The trim removed 3 bases at V and 0 bases at J, leaving 13 bases unmatched. This chain's CDR3 is CASSPLDLGLAGSSTDTQYF. The CDR3 DNA reads as TGTGCCAGCTCACCTCTGGATCTGGGACTAGCGGGTTCAAGCACAGATACGCAGTATTTT.

Only one count was recorded for this clone. The chain combines TRBV4-2 with TRBJ1-1; maybe TRBD1 (5 bases). This CDR3 is built from 15 residues. The germline CDR1 and CDR2 sequences are LGHNA and YNFKEQ. Trimming took 2 bases from V and 4 from J, leaving 14 bases between them. The CDR3 coding sequence is TGTGCCAGCAGCCAAACGGGGCCGACCGGCACTGAAGCTTTCTTT. Its protein product is CASSQTGPTGTEAFF.

The rearrangement links TRBV18 to TRBJ2-3; D gene uncertain. Deletions cut 8 bases from V and 4 bases from J, with 13 bases between. CDR3 length equals 13 residues. The V gene's germline CDR1 is KGHSH and CDR2 LQKENI. In DNA, the CDR3 is TGTGCCAGCCTCAAATCGTCCCCAGATACGCAGTATTTT. It specifies CASLKSSPDTQYF.

This sequence joins TRBV30 and TRBJ2-2; D might be TRBD1 or TRBD2, each matching 5 bases. This CDR3 is 13 amino acids long. Trimming pared 6 bases from V and 1 base from J, leaving 9 bases between. CDR1 is GTSNPN and CDR2 is SVGIG in the germline V gene (reference sequence). The CDR3 region has the DNA TGTGCCTGTGGGACCTTGAACACCGGGGAGCTGTTTTTT. Encoded protein: CACGTLNTGELFF.

The CDR3 region has the DNA TGTGCCAGCAGCTTAGGGGGGGGTTATAATCAGCCCCAGCATTTT. Encoded protein: CASSLGGGYNQPQHF. V gene TRBV7-9 combines with J gene TRBJ1-5; tentatively, D is TRBD1 (5 bases). V shed 1 base and J shed 4 bases, with 11 bases lying between them. Germline CDR1 reads SEHNR; CDR2 reads FQNEAQ (reference sequence). This CDR3 spans 15 amino acids.

The chain recombines TRBV7-2 with TRBJ2-1; weak D call: TRBD1 (7 bases). The CDR3 runs 13 residues. V lost 0 bases, J lost 12 bases, and 12 bases lay in between. Germline loops: CDR1 SGHTA, CDR2 FQGNSA. DNA for the CDR3: TGTGCCAGCAGCTTAGCGAGACAGGGAGGGCAGTTCTTC. Amino acid sequence: CASSLARQGGQFF.

The chain employs TRBV10-3 and TRBJ1-2; D may be TRBD1 (5 bases). This CDR3 is built from 16 residues. Trimming pared 0 bases from V and 11 bases from J, leaving 22 bases between. Germline CDR1 ENHRY, CDR2 SYGVKD. Here the CDR3 reads CAISESGGYSSPGYTF. CDR3 sequence (DNA): TGTGCCATCAGTGAGTCTGGGGGGTATTCGTCCCCGGGATACACCTTC.

Note on this clone: Here the CDR3 omits its conserved ending phenylalanine or tryptophan, so a read error is the likely source. The chain has TRBV6-1 and TRBJ2-7; TRBD1 is a possible D gene (5 bases). Between the trimmed V and J ends, which lost 10 bases and 2 bases, there was a span of 9 bases. Germline V lookup: CDR1 MNHNS, CDR2 SASEGT. This CDR3 has 11 residues. CDR3 protein: CATTVTYEQYL. The CDR3 DNA sequence: TGTGCCACGACAGTTACCTACGAGCAGTACCTC.

The chain couples TRBV11-2 to TRBJ2-3, with D hard to call. The germline V gene has CDR1 SGHAT and CDR2 FQNNGV. The V and J ends lost 8 bases and 1 base respectively, with 13 bases between them. The CDR3 has 14 amino acids. The CDR3 region has the DNA TGTGCCAGCCCCCATATTGCCCGCACAGATACGCAGTATTTT. This encodes CASPHIARTDTQYF.